The entry below gives a single TCR beta chain sequence along with its context. This sample stems from a study of CXCR3-negative and CXCR3-positive naive CD8 T cells. Study as a whole: Each library gave roughly 1.5 +/- 0.3 million of 140 million or so TRB reads.

CDR1 MNHEY and CDR2 SVGEGT come from the germline V gene. The CDR3 loop spans 18 amino acids. Preparation of TRB cDNA libraries relied on 5' RACE carrying UMI labels. With the 5' RACE reads reprocessed, TCRdb shows one record per CDR3 protein and no DNA. This sample contains some 50,000 distinct CDR3 sequences. This sequence originates from a human donor in good health. Some clones in this sample may be carry-over from other donors' samples. This chain uses TRBV6-2 or TRBV6-3 with TRBJ1-5; absent DNA, TCRdb's TRBD1 call cannot be checked. Sequencing was carried out using naive CXCR3- CD8+ T cells from blood. This sample's subset: CD45RO-CCR7+CD27+CD95- naive CD8+ T cells lacking CXCR3 (TNR3-). CDR3 residues: CASRRGSGTDPRNQPQHF.